This record concerns one TCR beta chain sequence. Its antigen is as yet unknown. This sample is drawn from a study of beta chain features in type 1 diabetes. The entirety of the isolated RNA underwent reverse transcription, so expressed TCRB transcripts were sequenced. Sequenced naive, central memory and regulatory T cell samples produced an average of approximately 3.8 million reads. Profiled with immunoSEQ multiplex PCR; TCRdb holds only in-frame clones, not every one. The sample consists of 130,000 to 150,000 clones, approximately 52% of them appearing once. General study findings and limits: cDNA-based reads could over-represent cells with high TCR expression. Sampled from patients, naive, central memory and Treg TCRB repertoires appeared more similar than those sampled from healthy donors.

CD4+ cells of the naive, central memory, regulatory and stem cell-like memory types were sorted via CD45RO/CCR7/CD25/CD127/CD95/CD27. With 1 base removed from V and 11 bases from J, the gap between germline ends came to 12 bases. Looked up from germline, CDR1 is SGHTA and CDR2 is FQGTGA. This CDR3 has 13 residues. The chain links TRBV7-3 to TRBJ2-1; D may be TRBD2 (6 bases). Specimen: Tregs from blood. This TCR derives from a man between 18 and 35 years old in good health. CDR3 sequence: CASSLMYGGKQFF. CDR3 DNA sequence: TGTGCCAGCAGCTTAATGTATGGCGGGAAGCAGTTCTTC.